Listed below are T cell receptor beta chains from one sample, sequenced in a study of CD8 T cells in Susac syndrome. Using its own MiXCR run on the immunoSEQ multiplex PCR reads, TCRdb lists one record per CDR3 protein. Of some 150,000 distinct CDR3 sequences listed, just under 95% are singletons. Specimen: CD8+ T cells from PBMCs. The receptors stem from a human donor with multiple sclerosis. Both conserved end residues are part of each CDR3. A D gene is named only where the DNA matches it firmly. A row's size may be missing; if present it is once, few, many or a size class.

DNA	CDR3	V	D	J	size
TGTGCCAGCAGCCCTGGGACGGCAACTAATGAAAAACTGTTTTTT	CASSPGTATNEKLFF	TRBV9	-	TRBJ1-4	-
TGTGCCAGCAGTTTAAGCCGACAGGGGGAAGCTTTCTTT	CASSLSRQGEAFF	TRBV12-3/TRBV12-4	TRBD1	TRBJ1-1	-
TGCGCCAGCAGCTTGGAGTTTCTACAGGGGAAGTATACCGGGGAGCTGTTTTTT	CASSLEFLQGKYTGELFF	TRBV5-1	TRBD1	TRBJ2-2	-
TGTGCCAGCAGTGAAGCGGGACAGGGGGCCCTTATTCCCTATGGCTACACCTTC	CASSEAGQGALIPYGYTF	TRBV2	TRBD1	TRBJ1-2	-
TGTGCCAGCAGTCCACCGACAGATGCCTACGAGCAGTACTTC	CASSPPTDAYEQYF	TRBV12-3/TRBV12-4	-	TRBJ2-7	-
TGTGCCTGGAGTGCCAGACTCATGGGGGGAAAACTGTTTTTT	CAWSARLMGGKLFF	TRBV30	-	TRBJ1-4	-
TGTGCCAGCAGTTCCGAGGGGTCCGGCACTGAAGCTTTCTTT	CASSSEGSGTEAFF	TRBV12-3/TRBV12-4	-	TRBJ1-1	-
TGTGCCAGCAGTTTATCCAGGCCAGATACGCAGTATTTT	CASSLSRPDTQYF	TRBV27	-	TRBJ2-3	-
TGCAGCGTTGGGCGTCAAGGGCCCTCGGGCCAAGCTTTCTTT	CSVGRQGPSGQAFF	TRBV29-1	-	TRBJ1-1	-
TGTGCCAGCAGTCACCAGACTAGCGGGGTGAATGAGCAGTTCTTC	CASSHQTSGVNEQFF	TRBV5-6	TRBD2	TRBJ2-1	-
TGTGCCAGCACCTCGCTGGGGGTTAGCACTGAAGCTTTCTTT	CASTSLGVSTEAFF	TRBV27	-	TRBJ1-1	-
TGTGCCAGCAGCTTATCGGTACCCGGCTCTGGGGCCAACGTCCTGACTTTC	CASSLSVPGSGANVLTF	TRBV13	-	TRBJ2-6	-
TGTGCCAGCAGTCCGGACAGGGTCGGGGAGCTGTTTTTT	CASSPDRVGELFF	TRBV27	TRBD1	TRBJ2-2	-
TGTGCCACCAGCTCAGTCGGGGGATTCGAAGAGACCCAGTACTTC	CATSSVGGFEETQYF	TRBV15	-	TRBJ2-5	-
TGTGCCAGCAGCGGGGCAGAGTTTTCCTACGAGCAGTACTTC	CASSGAEFSYEQYF	TRBV11-1	-	TRBJ2-7	-
TGCAGCGTTGAAGAACAACCCCCCGAGGAGCTGTTTTTT	CSVEEQPPEELFF	TRBV29-1	-	TRBJ2-2	-
TGTGCCAGCAGTGGAAGGGAGGATCGGCTGGGGGAGACCCAGTACTTC	CASSGREDRLGETQYF	TRBV28	-	TRBJ2-5	-
TGTGCTAGTGGTTTGTCCGTCTACGAGCAGTACTTC	CASGLSVYEQYF	TRBV12-5	-	TRBJ2-7	-
TGTGCCAGCAGCTTACGGGATGCCAGTGTGGATTCACCCCTCCACTTT	CASSLRDASVDSPLHF	TRBV11-2	-	TRBJ1-6	-
TGCAGTGCTAGAGATTATAGCGGGGGGGCTCTTTGGTCCTACAATGAGCAGTTCTTC	CSARDYSGGALWSYNEQFF	TRBV20-1	TRBD2	TRBJ2-1	once
TGTGCCAGCAGTGAGGAGGGCGGCGCGGGGACCCAGTACTTC	CASSEEGGAGTQYF	TRBV28	-	TRBJ2-5	-
TGTGCTAGTGCCCCTTGGGGAGCTCGAGGTGGCAATCAGCCCCAGCATTTT	CASAPWGARGGNQPQHF	TRBV12-5	-	TRBJ1-5	-
TGTACCAGCAGCTGGAAAGAGACCCAGTACTTC	CTSSWKETQYF	TRBV13	-	TRBJ2-5	-
TGTGCCAGCAGTTTAGGTAGCGGGGGCATTAATGAGCAGTTCTTC	CASSLGSGGINEQFF	TRBV12-3/TRBV12-4	TRBD2	TRBJ2-1	-
TGTGCCAGCAGTTTAGACAGGAACACTGAAGCTTTCTTT	CASSLDRNTEAFF	TRBV2	-	TRBJ1-1	-
TGTGCCACCAGTGCCGACCCAGTAGGGACATTCGCGAACACCGGGGAGCTGTTTTTT	CATSADPVGTFANTGELFF	TRBV24-1	-	TRBJ2-2	-
TGTGCCAGCAGTCCGCCGACAACGGAAAACATTCAGTACTTC	CASSPPTTENIQYF	TRBV12-3/TRBV12-4	-	TRBJ2-4	-
TGCGCCAGCAGCCGCGGGGACAGGGGCGGAGAGCAGTACTTC	CASSRGDRGGEQYF	TRBV4-3	TRBD1	TRBJ2-7	-
TGCAGTGCTGCTGGACCGACCAGGGGCAAAAACATTCAGTACTTC	CSAAGPTRGKNIQYF	TRBV20-1	-	TRBJ2-4	-
TGCAGCGTCGTGGGACTAGCGGGAAACAATGAGCAGTTCTTC	CSVVGLAGNNEQFF	TRBV29-1	TRBD2	TRBJ2-1	once
TGCAGTGCTAGGTGGGACCCTATTAGCGGGGGGCCTGGGATTGAGACCCAGTACTTC	CSARWDPISGGPGIETQYF	TRBV20-1	TRBD2	TRBJ2-5	-
TGTGCCAGCAGCCCCTTGGACCCCATTGGCACCGGGGAGCTGTTTTTT	CASSPLDPIGTGELFF	TRBV7-9	-	TRBJ2-2	-
TGCAGTGCTTCTGGGGTGGACAGGGATCAGTCCTACAATGAGCAGTTCTTC	CSASGVDRDQSYNEQFF	TRBV20-1	TRBD1	TRBJ2-1	once
TGTGCCAGCAACAACGGGGGAGACTATGGCTACACCTTC	CASNNGGDYGYTF	TRBV2	-	TRBJ1-2	-
TGTGCCAGCAGCACCCGGGCCTTCGCACCCCTCCACTTT	CASSTRAFAPLHF	TRBV5-4	-	TRBJ1-6	-
TGTGCCAGCAACACTGTAGGAGGGGGAGCCTATGGCTACACCTTC	CASNTVGGGAYGYTF	TRBV12-3/TRBV12-4	-	TRBJ1-2	-
TGTGCCAGCAGCCAGAGGGGGGCAGGAAGTGGGATCTACGAGCAGTACTTC	CASSQRGAGSGIYEQYF	TRBV7-9	-	TRBJ2-7	-
TGCGCCAGCAGCCGGACCGACAGGGCAACTGAAGCTTTCTTT	CASSRTDRATEAFF	TRBV4-1	TRBD1	TRBJ1-1	-
TGTGCCAGCAGCTGGACTAGCGGGGTCCGGGATACGCAGTATTTT	CASSWTSGVRDTQYF	TRBV7-2	TRBD2	TRBJ2-3	-
TGTGCCAGCAGCCTCGGGGGGGCCCACAATGAGCAGTTCTTC	CASSLGGAHNEQFF	TRBV7-9	TRBD2	TRBJ2-1	-
TGTGCCTGGAGGCCCCCAGGTGGGTGGGACGAGCAGTACTTC	CAWRPPGGWDEQYF	TRBV30	-	TRBJ2-7	-
TGTGCCAGCAGCTCGGGACAGCCCCTCTTCGAGCAGTACTTC	CASSSGQPLFEQYF	TRBV5-5	TRBD1	TRBJ2-7	-